Reported below is one T cell receptor (beta chain). The clone's antigen remains unknown. The record has no base qualities; no much larger clone is one base away. The entry originates in a study of identical twins (dated by TCRdb to the mid-2010s). Context from the whole study: TCR alpha and beta repertoires from monozygotic twins, unrelated adults of various ages and cord blood were deep-sequenced to test whether fetal clonotypes persist. To rule out contamination, the twin experiments were replicated at different times with different library preparation protocols. General conclusions and limits of the study: Fewer insertions were carried by abundant cord blood beta clonotypes; a weaker similar trend was observed in young adult naive repertoires, while no such trend was observed in memory repertoires. Conclusions relied on cross-sectional statistical analysis, since the same donors could not be followed over many years. Excess twin sharing in beta out-of-frame sequences was weaker because fewer shared sequences lowered the signal-to-noise ratio. Recombination models systematically underestimated out-of-frame TCR alpha sharing in monozygotic twins but agreed with sharing between unrelated individuals. Compared with coincidental sharing between unrelated individuals, out-of-frame TCR alpha sequences shared between twins had an excess of sequences with low generation probability. Zero-insertion analyses could be partly confounded by invariant T cells such as MAIT and iNKT, though diverse VJ usage argued against such confounding for most clonotypes.

Every donor was a healthy Caucasian. The twin cohort consisted of three pairs of female monozygotic twins, all aged roughly 18 to 30 years. RNA for TCR libraries was isolated from peripheral blood mononuclear cells. The cysteine opens and the phenylalanine closes a CDR3 of 11 amino acids. The retained sequence is limited to the CDR3, 33 bases, with the frame set at the first base. V loses 8 bases of germline sequence and J loses 11 bases, and the interval between the two ends is 13 bases. Library method: 5' RACE. TCRdb records Illumina HiSeq 2000 as the sequencer. Template switching added a universal primer binding site, and the final cDNA carried a unique molecular identifier that allowed TCR cDNA molecules to be counted accurately. Specific primers in the conserved constant-segment region were used to synthesize first-strand cDNA for TCR alpha and beta chains. Each cDNA library was double barcoded, with a SMART-Mk sample barcode plus Illumina barcodes, to control for contamination. TruSeq adapter sequences and Illumina sample barcodes were added in two successive PCR steps. The TCR alpha and beta cDNA libraries were sequenced on the Illumina HiSeq platform using custom primers. In the source study's methods: MiGEC was used to process raw reads and extract unique molecular identifiers, and MiXCR was used to find CDR3 positions. For each individual, recombination models were inferred using an EM algorithm with the repgenHMM and IGoR tools. Shared clonotype analysis was performed with the tcR package in R, normalizing sharing by the product of cloneset sizes. To study raw recombination without the effects of thymic and clonal selection, out-of-frame nonproductive sequences were analyzed. TCRdb's own reprocessing of the public reads used fastp at Q25 and MiXCR and kept productive beta chains. Records with the same CDR3 protein are collapsed into one entry carrying the most frequent genes and DNA. The V and J calls were determined by TCRdb, not by the authors. Present in this sample are roughly 690,000 distinct CDR3 sequences, 21% of which were seen just once. The leading ten clones occupy 4% to 4.5% of the sample.

These sequences were also reported in another study, on T cells expressing NK-cell markers. Drawing on the second study: Under 10 donors provided sorted CD3+CD56+NKG2C+, CD3+CD56+NKG2C- and CD3+CD56-NKG2C+ T-cell subsets, whose TCR beta-chain repertoires were profiled. Of the eight sequenced donors, seven were found to be HCMV-seropositive and one was found to be HCMV-seronegative. In several experiments an anti-gammadeltaTCR antibody was added to restrict sorting to alphabetaTCR-expressing T cells. In several donors, the dominant CD3+CD56+NKG2C+ clonotypes ranked among the top 10 CD8+ clonotypes, making up about 1.0-7.0% of CD8+ T cells. Those dominant clonotypes were again the most abundant among CD3+CD56-NKG2C+ cells in a handful of donors, at roughly 25-60.1%. Whether the expanded NKG2C-expressing T cell clones were specific for HCMV antigens was left unclear. All eight donors whose samples were sequenced were randomly selected healthy volunteers, three of them men and five women. To determine HCMV serostatus, a commercial ELISA kit was used to detect HCMV-specific IgG in serum. For over five donors, unsorted PBMC were also used to sequence bulk peripheral blood T-cell repertoires. Reads were demultiplexed and grouped by UMI with MIGEC, and clonotypes were assembled and quantified with MiTCR. To remove erroneous sequences, TCR cDNA sequences were retained only when supported by two or more reads. The tcR package was used for downstream repertoire analysis, and clonotypes were matched across fractions by CDR3 nucleotide sequence plus V segment. VDJmatch was used to annotate antigen specificity against VDJdb, with one amino acid substitution in CDR3 allowed.

Sequenced input: PBMCs. The chain employs TRBV12-3 or TRBV12-4 and TRBJ2-4; tentative D gene TRBD1, with 6 bases matching. The sequence was obtained from a woman between 18 and 29 years old in good health. The nucleotides are TGTGCCAGCGCCGCTGAGGGGGTTCAGTACTTC. Its amino acids are CASAAEGVQYF.